This record concerns one T cell receptor beta chain sequence. The antigen is not known. These data belong to a study of blood T cells in healthy people across ages. Study-wide results and limits: A strong correlation was seen between TCR beta diversity and naive T cell percentage.

The V end lost 4 bases, the J end lost 5 bases, and 27 bases lay between the germline ends. This CDR3 has 19 residues. Looked up from germline, CDR1 is SGHRS and CDR2 is YFSETQ. Using a J-beta primer mix together with a sample-barcoded 5' primer, a second PCR was run for roughly 6 to 11 cycles. Tagging of each cDNA molecule was performed by a template-switch adaptor with 12 random nucleotides. TCRdb re-derived calls from the 5' RACE reads in MiXCR, one entry per CDR3 protein. The sample lists approximately 690,000 distinct CDR3 sequences, approximately 40% seen once, with around 30% in the top ten. Each donor had 8.5 to 10 milliliters of peripheral blood drawn.

Sequenced: blood. The sequence was obtained from a man older than 75 in good health. The chain has TRBV5-1 and TRBJ2-2; maybe TRBD2 (7 bases). CDR3 nucleotide sequence: TGCGCCAGCAGCGTATCAACCTCACAGGGCTACGGGGGGACCGGGGAGCTGTTTTTT. Translating gives CASSVSTSQGYGGTGELFF.